The following is a T cell receptor (beta chain) sequence with its context. The data belong to a study of blood T cell repertoires in COVID-19. Study-level background: T cells, B-cell-depleted T cells, or PBMCs supplied cDNA or gDNA.

TCRdb's copy holds only in-frame clones and misses some; the assay was immunoSEQ multiplex PCR. The sample gives roughly 56,000 clones, 90% of which show up once; around 13% is in the top ten. The germline gives CDR1 SGHVS, CDR2 FQNEAQ. The CDR3 loop spans 16 amino acids. V lost 1 base to trimming and J lost 1 base; unmatched junction nucleotides: 2. The sequence was collected from a man in his fifties or sixties with active COVID-19. J is TRBJ2-7 and V is TRBV7-8; 12 nucleotides line up with TRBD2. Sequenced sample: peripheral blood. The CDR3 protein is CASSLGGTSGSYEQYF. In DNA form, the CDR3 reads TGTGCCAGCAGCTTAGGAGGGACTAGCGGGTCCTACGAGCAGTACTTC.